This TCR beta chain was captured in a study of PD-L1 blockade in urothelial cancer (dated by TCRdb to the late 2010s). Notes on the research overall: Every patient began therapy in 2014 and was given atezolizumab 1,200 mg intravenously every 3 weeks. A median of around 150,000 T cells and 83,000 or so unique TCRs was obtained from blood samples, and a median clonality of 0.080 was observed. Durable clinical benefit was defined as a progression-free survival longer than 6 months, and TCR features were additionally tested against progression-free survival and overall survival. Blood samples were analyzed at two time points: 3 weeks after treatment start (second dose) and 6 weeks after treatment start. Nine patients achieved durable clinical benefit and about 22 did not. Pretreatment blood TCR-seq was available for twenty-nine patients, at least one posttreatment blood collection was obtained for approximately 25 patients, and tumor TCR-seq was available for approximately 25 patients. About 85% of the 29 patients were males with bladder-origin urothelial cancer, and 18 of 29 reported a prior smoking history. Pretreatment tumor samples, along with matched peripheral blood collected serially before and after atezolizumab treatment, underwent TCR sequencing. In the same patients, whole exome sequencing and RNA sequencing of pretreatment tumors were performed in addition to TCR sequencing. Patients had an ECOG performance status of 0 or 1 and had received between 0 and 3 prior chemotherapy regimens. An exploratory multi-omic analysis was conducted of the somatic, immune and clinical correlates of response to PD-L1 blockade with atezolizumab in urothelial cancer. Results the study describes overall, beyond this receptor: Patients with durable benefit showed greater expansion of tumor-associated TCR clones in peripheral blood 3 weeks after starting treatment (n ≈ 23, p = 0.022). Improved progression-free and overall survival was associated with having pretreatment peripheral blood TCR clonality below the median. Because the sample size was small (n of about 30) and many of the analyses were exploratory, the results are meant to be hypothesis-generating.

Synthetic TCR analog templates were spiked into each PCR so that absolute template abundance could be estimated from read counts. Using the immunoSEQ assay, TCRbeta CDR3 regions were amplified from genomic DNA with bias-controlled V and J gene primers. Sequencing of rearranged TCRbeta segments was done at approximately 20X coverage. The paper's processing steps were these. Clustering was used to correct sequencing errors, and CDR3s were annotated against IMGT to assign V, D and J genes. Downstream analyses used only productive TCRbeta rearrangements, leaving out any out-of-frame or stop-codon sequences. Clonality was calculated as one minus the Shannon entropy normalized by the log of the number of unique productive sequences. Fisher's exact test with Benjamini-Hochberg correction, at a threshold of adjusted p below 0.01, was used to find clones that differed between time points or between blood and tumor. The table comes from immuneACCESS by way of TCRdb, which keeps in-frame sequences with V and J called. Part of the clones is missing from these tables; in studies checked, under half for an unresolved V gene and the rest for unknown reasons. V and J calls and clone size come straight from that table; D and trimming were deduced from the DNA. The sample table holds approximately 86,000 clones, of which over 80% were seen once. Clones ranked in the top ten supply less than 8.5% of the sample.

The CDR3 holds 16 amino acids from the cysteine to the phenylalanine. The sequence is cut down to CDR3 DNA, 48 bases in frame from base 1. Trimming accounts for 7 bases at V and 4 bases at J, while the number of junction bases matched to no gene is 9. The germline V gene yields MDHEN for CDR1 and SYDVKM for CDR2. This clone has a single count. Its target antigen remains unknown. Base-call qualities are not available, and no considerably larger clone is one nucleotide away. Interpreted using the paper, the time point label stands for: pretreatment peripheral blood. A cohort of about 31 patients with locally advanced or metastatic urothelial carcinoma, treated at Memorial Sloan Kettering on a trial protocol, was included. Peripheral blood mononuclear cells were collected pretreatment and during treatment, at between 1 and 8 total time points per patient. The Qiagen DNeasy Blood extraction kit was used to purify genomic DNA from total PBMCs and tumor samples. PBMCs were collected pretreatment and during treatment, and were isolated and stored as previously described.

This receptor was identified in a middle-aged man with urothelial cancer. The sequencing here drew on PBMCs, taken around atezolizumab (anti-PD-L1) treatment. Rearrangement joined TRBV28 to TRBJ2-1, with 11 bases in between that match TRBD1. The CDR3 protein is CASMGAGTGGYNEQFF. At the DNA level, the sequence is TGTGCCAGCATGGGGGCCGGGACAGGGGGGTACAATGAGCAGTTCTTC. The full variable domain, completed from the reference TRBV28 and TRBJ2-1 proteins outside the CDR3, reads DVKVTQSSRYLVKRTGEKVFLECVQDMDHENMFWYRQDPGLGLRLIYFSYDVKMKEKGDIPEGYSVSREKKERFSLILESASTNQTSMYLCASMGAGTGGYNEQFFGPGTRLTVL.